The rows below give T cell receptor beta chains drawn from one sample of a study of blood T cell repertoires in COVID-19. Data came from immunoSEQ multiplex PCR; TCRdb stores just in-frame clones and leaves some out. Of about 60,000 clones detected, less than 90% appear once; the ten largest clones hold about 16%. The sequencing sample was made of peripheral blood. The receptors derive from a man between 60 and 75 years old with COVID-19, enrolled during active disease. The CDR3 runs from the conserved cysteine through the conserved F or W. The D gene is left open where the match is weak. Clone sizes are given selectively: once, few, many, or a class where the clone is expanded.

cdr3_aa: CASSPMTGGFDTQYF
cdr3_nt: TGTGCCAGCAGCCCGATGACAGGGGGGTTCGATACGCAGTATTTT
v_call: TRBV28
cdr3_length: 15
j_call: TRBJ2-3
d_call: TRBD1
clone_size: NA

cdr3_aa: CASSERSGANVLTF
cdr3_nt: TGTGCCAGCAGTGAGAGGTCTGGGGCCAACGTCCTGACTTTC
v_call: TRBV2
cdr3_length: 14
j_call: TRBJ2-6
d_call: NA
clone_size: NA

cdr3_aa: CASMEGFSETQYF
cdr3_nt: TGCGCCAGCATGGAGGGGTTCTCAGAGACCCAGTACTTC
v_call: TRBV5-1
cdr3_length: 13
j_call: TRBJ2-5
d_call: NA
clone_size: NA

cdr3_aa: CASSESRGTEAFF
cdr3_nt: TGCGCCAGCAGTGAGTCTAGGGGCACTGAAGCTTTCTTT
v_call: TRBV10-1
cdr3_length: 13
j_call: TRBJ1-1
d_call: NA
clone_size: NA

cdr3_aa: CASSESWGTSGIQAWQYF
cdr3_nt: TGCGCCAGCAGTGAGTCTTGGGGTACTAGCGGGATCCAAGCGTGGCAGTACTTC
v_call: TRBV10-1
cdr3_length: 18
j_call: TRBJ2-7
d_call: TRBD2
clone_size: NA

cdr3_aa: CASSPGTAQNTIYF
cdr3_nt: TGCGCCAGCAGCCCGGGGACAGCACAAAACACCATATATTTT
v_call: TRBV5-1
cdr3_length: 14
j_call: TRBJ1-3
d_call: TRBD1
clone_size: NA

cdr3_aa: CATLRDTDSTEAFF
cdr3_nt: TGTGCCACCCTCCGGGACACCGATTCCACTGAAGCTTTCTTT
v_call: TRBV6-5
cdr3_length: 14
j_call: TRBJ1-1
d_call: NA
clone_size: NA

cdr3_aa: CASRGTLGRDYNEQFF
cdr3_nt: TGTGCCAGCAGGGGGACCTTGGGGCGGGACTACAATGAGCAGTTCTTC
v_call: TRBV11-2
cdr3_length: 16
j_call: TRBJ2-1
d_call: NA
clone_size: once

cdr3_aa: CASSGGTGGETGELFF
cdr3_nt: TGTGCCAGCAGCGGCGGGACAGGGGGCGAAACCGGGGAGCTGTTTTTT
v_call: TRBV5-4
cdr3_length: 16
j_call: TRBJ2-2
d_call: TRBD1
clone_size: NA

cdr3_aa: CASSPNQETQYF
cdr3_nt: TGTGCCAGCTCTCCTAACCAAGAGACCCAGTACTTC
v_call: TRBV18
cdr3_length: 12
j_call: TRBJ2-5
d_call: NA
clone_size: NA

cdr3_aa: CSAAWSDTQYF
cdr3_nt: TGCAGTGCAGCCTGGTCAGATACGCAGTATTTT
v_call: TRBV20-1
cdr3_length: 11
j_call: TRBJ2-3
d_call: NA
clone_size: once

cdr3_aa: CASSLGPITGELFF
cdr3_nt: TGTGCCAGCAGCTTAGGGCCCATCACCGGGGAGCTGTTTTTT
v_call: TRBV7-2
cdr3_length: 14
j_call: TRBJ2-2
d_call: NA
clone_size: NA

cdr3_aa: CASSRRGQGANEKLFF
cdr3_nt: TGTGCCAGCAGCCGACGGGGACAGGGTGCTAATGAAAAACTGTTTTTT
v_call: TRBV3-1/TRBV3-2
cdr3_length: 16
j_call: TRBJ1-4
d_call: TRBD1
clone_size: once

cdr3_aa: CASSPGTADEQYF
cdr3_nt: TGTGCCAGCTCACCTGGGACTGCCGACGAGCAGTACTTC
v_call: TRBV18
cdr3_length: 13
j_call: TRBJ2-7
d_call: NA
clone_size: NA

cdr3_aa: CASAWDILSLGEAFF
cdr3_nt: TGTGCCAGTGCCTGGGACATCCTTAGTCTTGGTGAAGCTTTCTTT
v_call: TRBV6-5
cdr3_length: 15
j_call: TRBJ1-1
d_call: NA
clone_size: once

cdr3_aa: CAGNGQGTYNEQFF
cdr3_nt: TGTGCCGGTAATGGACAGGGGACCTACAATGAGCAGTTCTTC
v_call: TRBV2
cdr3_length: 14
j_call: TRBJ2-1
d_call: TRBD1
clone_size: NA

cdr3_aa: CASSPPGQGTGANVLTF
cdr3_nt: TGTGCCAGCAGCCCCCCGGGACAGGGTACTGGGGCCAACGTCCTGACTTTC
v_call: TRBV28
cdr3_length: 17
j_call: TRBJ2-6
d_call: TRBD1
clone_size: NA

cdr3_aa: CASSSPGRGLNYGYTF
cdr3_nt: TGTGCCAGCAGTTCCCCCGGGAGGGGCCTTAACTATGGCTACACCTTC
v_call: TRBV28
cdr3_length: 16
j_call: TRBJ1-2
d_call: NA
clone_size: NA

cdr3_aa: CARKAGTGYEQYF
cdr3_nt: TGTGCCAGGAAAGCCGGGACAGGCTACGAGCAGTACTTC
v_call: TRBV19
cdr3_length: 13
j_call: TRBJ2-7
d_call: TRBD1
clone_size: NA

cdr3_aa: CASTTDLGNTIYF
cdr3_nt: TGTGCCAGCACAACAGATCTCGGAAACACCATATATTTT
v_call: TRBV11-2
cdr3_length: 13
j_call: TRBJ1-3
d_call: NA
clone_size: NA

cdr3_aa: CAWSGQSGEKLFF
cdr3_nt: TGTGCCTGGAGCGGACAGTCGGGTGAAAAACTGTTTTTT
v_call: TRBV30
cdr3_length: 13
j_call: TRBJ1-4
d_call: NA
clone_size: NA

cdr3_aa: CASSSETGGGEKLFF
cdr3_nt: TGCGCCAGCAGCTCGGAGACAGGGGGTGGGGAAAAACTGTTTTTT
v_call: TRBV5-1
cdr3_length: 15
j_call: TRBJ1-4
d_call: TRBD1
clone_size: NA

cdr3_aa: CASSLGSNYGYTF
cdr3_nt: TGTGCCAGCAGTTTAGGCAGTAACTATGGCTACACCTTC
v_call: TRBV28
cdr3_length: 13
j_call: TRBJ1-2
d_call: NA
clone_size: NA

cdr3_aa: CASSLAGPNTDTQYF
cdr3_nt: TGTGCCAGCAGCCTAGCGGGACCAAACACAGATACGCAGTATTTT
v_call: TRBV6-5
cdr3_length: 15
j_call: TRBJ2-3
d_call: TRBD2
clone_size: NA

cdr3_aa: CASSQGEVEKPQHF
cdr3_nt: TGTGCCAGCAGCCAAGGTGAGGTTGAAAAGCCCCAGCATTTT
v_call: TRBV3-1/TRBV3-2
cdr3_length: 14
j_call: TRBJ1-5
d_call: NA
clone_size: NA

cdr3_aa: CASSKIPGTGGNEQFF
cdr3_nt: TGCGCCAGCAGCAAAATACCCGGGACAGGTGGGAATGAGCAGTTCTTC
v_call: TRBV5-1
cdr3_length: 16
j_call: TRBJ2-1
d_call: TRBD1
clone_size: NA

cdr3_aa: CAISEDSNYGYTF
cdr3_nt: TGTGCCATCAGTGAGGACAGTAACTATGGCTACACCTTC
v_call: TRBV10-3
cdr3_length: 13
j_call: TRBJ1-2
d_call: NA
clone_size: NA

cdr3_aa: CASSIRQGGVGELFF
cdr3_nt: TGTGCCAGTAGTATAAGGCAGGGGGGCGTCGGGGAGCTGTTTTTT
v_call: TRBV19
cdr3_length: 15
j_call: TRBJ2-2
d_call: NA
clone_size: once

cdr3_aa: CASSLSGQGTWEQYF
cdr3_nt: TGTGCCAGCAGCTTATCTGGACAGGGTACTTGGGAGCAGTACTTC
v_call: TRBV7-9
cdr3_length: 15
j_call: TRBJ2-7
d_call: TRBD1
clone_size: NA

cdr3_aa: CASSTDIRRTGLDEQFF
cdr3_nt: TGTGCCAGCAGCACGGACATTAGGAGAACAGGGTTGGATGAGCAGTTCTTC
v_call: TRBV7-7
cdr3_length: 17
j_call: TRBJ2-1
d_call: NA
clone_size: NA

cdr3_aa: CASSVFSYNSPLHF
cdr3_nt: TGTGCCAGTTCGGTCTTCTCCTATAATTCACCCCTCCACTTT
v_call: TRBV6-5
cdr3_length: 14
j_call: TRBJ1-6
d_call: NA
clone_size: once

cdr3_aa: CASSLSPGGAYGYTF
cdr3_nt: TGTGCCAGCAGCCTTTCGCCAGGGGGCGCCTATGGCTACACCTTC
v_call: TRBV9
cdr3_length: 15
j_call: TRBJ1-2
d_call: TRBD1
clone_size: NA

cdr3_aa: CSVDLRDTANEKLFF
cdr3_nt: TGCAGCGTTGATTTGAGGGATACAGCGAATGAAAAACTGTTTTTT
v_call: TRBV29-1
cdr3_length: 15
j_call: TRBJ1-4
d_call: NA
clone_size: NA

cdr3_aa: CASRATGSLGYTF
cdr3_nt: TGTGCCAGCAGAGCGACAGGGAGCCTTGGCTACACCTTC
v_call: TRBV12-3/TRBV12-4
cdr3_length: 13
j_call: TRBJ1-2
d_call: TRBD1
clone_size: NA

cdr3_aa: CASSQTALERTSGEQYF
cdr3_nt: TGCGCCAGCAGCCAAACGGCCCTCGAGCGGACTAGCGGCGAGCAGTACTTC
v_call: TRBV4-1
cdr3_length: 17
j_call: TRBJ2-7
d_call: TRBD2
clone_size: few

cdr3_aa: CASSPPLFPDNEQFF
cdr3_nt: TGTGCCAGCTCACCACCGCTGTTCCCGGACAATGAGCAGTTCTTC
v_call: TRBV18
cdr3_length: 15
j_call: TRBJ2-1
d_call: NA
clone_size: NA

cdr3_aa: CASSTRDSNQPQHF
cdr3_nt: TGTGCCAGCAGCACTAGGGACAGTAATCAGCCCCAGCATTTT
v_call: TRBV5-6
cdr3_length: 14
j_call: TRBJ1-5
d_call: TRBD1
clone_size: few

cdr3_aa: CASSLSGTSGEQFF
cdr3_nt: TGCGCCAGCAGCTTATCCGGGACAAGCGGCGAGCAGTTCTTC
v_call: TRBV5-1
cdr3_length: 14
j_call: TRBJ2-1
d_call: NA
clone_size: NA

cdr3_aa: CATSDRDTEAFF
cdr3_nt: TGTGCCACCAGTGATAGAGACACTGAAGCTTTCTTT
v_call: TRBV24-1
cdr3_length: 12
j_call: TRBJ1-1
d_call: NA
clone_size: NA

cdr3_aa: CATSDRTGEVGNEQFF
cdr3_nt: TGTGCCACCAGTGACAGGACAGGGGAGGTAGGCAATGAGCAGTTCTTC
v_call: TRBV24-1
cdr3_length: 16
j_call: TRBJ2-1
d_call: TRBD1
clone_size: NA

cdr3_aa: CASSYLAGGYQETQYF
cdr3_nt: TGTGCCAGCAGTTACCTAGCGGGGGGGTACCAAGAGACCCAGTACTTC
v_call: TRBV6-5
cdr3_length: 16
j_call: TRBJ2-5
d_call: TRBD2
clone_size: NA

cdr3_aa: CASSVDSLGATLFF
cdr3_nt: TGTGCCAGCAGCGTAGATAGTCTAGGTGCAACACTGTTTTTT
v_call: TRBV9
cdr3_length: 14
j_call: TRBJ1-4
d_call: NA
clone_size: NA

cdr3_aa: CAISPTSDPTGSTYGYTF
cdr3_nt: TGTGCCATCAGTCCCACGTCCGACCCGACAGGCAGCACTTATGGCTACACCTTC
v_call: TRBV10-3
cdr3_length: 18
j_call: TRBJ1-2
d_call: NA
clone_size: NA

cdr3_aa: CASSSTGLDYGYTF
cdr3_nt: TGTGCCAGCAGTTCGACAGGGTTGGACTATGGCTACACCTTC
v_call: TRBV6-5
cdr3_length: 14
j_call: TRBJ1-2
d_call: TRBD1
clone_size: NA

cdr3_aa: CASSQDISGLGAGYGYTF
cdr3_nt: TGTGCCAGCAGCCAAGATATATCAGGCTTGGGGGCTGGCTATGGCTACACCTTC
v_call: TRBV4-2
cdr3_length: 18
j_call: TRBJ1-2
d_call: NA
clone_size: NA

cdr3_aa: CASSDSGGYNEQFF
cdr3_nt: TGTGCCAGCAGCGATAGCGGGGGGTACAATGAGCAGTTCTTC
v_call: TRBV5-6
cdr3_length: 14
j_call: TRBJ2-1
d_call: TRBD2
clone_size: once

cdr3_aa: CASSQGGRTGVSGELFF
cdr3_nt: TGTGCCAGCAGCCAAGGGGGAAGGACAGGGGTTAGCGGGGAGCTGTTTTTT
v_call: TRBV5-4
cdr3_length: 17
j_call: TRBJ2-2
d_call: TRBD1
clone_size: once

cdr3_aa: CASSPPRAGVDAEAFF
cdr3_nt: TGTGCCAGCTCACCACCGAGGGCAGGGGTTGATGCTGAAGCTTTCTTT
v_call: TRBV18
cdr3_length: 16
j_call: TRBJ1-1
d_call: NA
clone_size: once

cdr3_aa: CATSDLPGYQHF
cdr3_nt: TGTGCCACCAGTGATTTACCGGGATACCAGCATTTT
v_call: TRBV24-1
cdr3_length: 12
j_call: TRBJ1-5
d_call: NA
clone_size: NA